This TCR beta chain was found in a study of cytomegalovirus exposure and HLA in healthy donors. This CDR3 comprises 14 residues. Per germline, CDR1 LNHDA and CDR2 SQIVND (reference sequence). Trimming cost V 2 bases and J 9 bases; bases outside gene matches: 6. This clone has a handful of counts. The primer mix had 60 Vbeta and 13 Jbeta primers. The method was immunoSEQ multiplex PCR; TCRdb's version includes in-frame clones alone and lacks a portion of them. This table has some 110,000 clones, roughly 69% appearing once. Sequencing was carried out using PBMCs. The V and J genes are TRBV19 and TRBJ2-1, with TRBD1 identical over 8 bases. The sequence was collected from a woman aged 30 to 39 in good health and CMV-seronegative. CDR3 loop: CASSITRGQGEQFF. The CDR3 DNA follows: TGTGCCAGTAGTATAACCAGGGGGCAGGGTGAGCAGTTCTTC.